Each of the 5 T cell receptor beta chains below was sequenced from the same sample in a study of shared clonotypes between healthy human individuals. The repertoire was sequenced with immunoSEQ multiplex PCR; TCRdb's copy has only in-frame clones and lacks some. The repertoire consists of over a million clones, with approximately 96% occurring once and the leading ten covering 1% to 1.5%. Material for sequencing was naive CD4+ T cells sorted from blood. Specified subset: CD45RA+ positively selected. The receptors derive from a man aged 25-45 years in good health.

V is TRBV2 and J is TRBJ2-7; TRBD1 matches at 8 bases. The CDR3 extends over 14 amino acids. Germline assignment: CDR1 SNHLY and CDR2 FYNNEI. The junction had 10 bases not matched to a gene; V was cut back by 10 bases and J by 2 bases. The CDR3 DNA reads TGTGCCACCACAGCGGACAGGGTCCCCTACGAGCAGTACTTC. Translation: CATTADRVPYEQYF.

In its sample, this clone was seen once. CDR3 sequence: CASSTLGGPNTGELFF. The CDR3 bases are TGTGCCAGCAGCACCTTGGGGGGCCCGAACACCGGGGAGCTGTTTTTT. This chain joins TRBV14 and TRBJ2-2, with D perhaps matching TRBD1 or TRBD2 (6 bases each). The germline V and J ends were trimmed by 5 bases and 0 bases, with 13 bases remaining between them. This CDR3 is built from 16 residues. Per the germline V gene, CDR1 is SGHDN and CDR2 is FVKESK.

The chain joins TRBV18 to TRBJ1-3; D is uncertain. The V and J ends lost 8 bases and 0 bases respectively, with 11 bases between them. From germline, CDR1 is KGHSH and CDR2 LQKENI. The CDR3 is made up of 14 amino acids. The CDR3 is CASRLPSSGNTIYF. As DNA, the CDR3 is TGTGCCAGCCGGCTTCCCAGCTCTGGAAACACCATATATTTT.

CDR3 sequence (DNA): TGCGCCAGCACTGAGGGAGAAGAGACCCAGTACTTC. It is translated as CASTEGEETQYF. The chain links TRBV5-1 to TRBJ2-5; possibly TRBD2 for D (5 bases). V dropped 6 bases and J dropped 3 bases, with 9 bases sitting between them. The CDR3 extends over 12 amino acids. Germline CDR1 is SGHRS and CDR2 is YFSETQ.

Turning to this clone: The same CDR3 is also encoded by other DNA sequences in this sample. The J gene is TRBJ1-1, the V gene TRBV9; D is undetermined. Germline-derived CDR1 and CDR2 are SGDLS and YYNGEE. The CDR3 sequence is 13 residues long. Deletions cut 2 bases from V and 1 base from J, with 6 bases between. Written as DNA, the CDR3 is TGTGCCAGCAGCGTTTCAGCGAACACTGAAGCTTTCTTT. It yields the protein CASSVSANTEAFF.